Each of the 10 T cell receptor beta chains below was sequenced from the same sample in a study of read filtering for tumor transcriptome and immune sequencing. Molecular barcoded adaptors covering alpha/delta and beta/gamma chains were used on approximately 440 ng RNA. From the reads, TCRdb called clonotypes with MiXCR, one entry per CDR3 protein. The sample carries about 47,000 distinct CDR3 sequences, over 9.5% recorded once. The sequenced material came from a population of CD138-negative cells sorted from bone marrow. The receptors come from a donor at least 40 years old with multiple myeloma.

This clonotype occurred many times. CDR3 in DNA: TGCAGTGCTAAGACTGTGGGGGAGACCCAGTACTTC. Translated, it gives CSAKTVGETQYF. The chain carries TRBV20-1 and TRBJ2-5; the D is unclear. The CDR3 runs 12 residues. Germline CDR1 is DFQATT and CDR2 is SNEGSKA (reference sequence). Trimming removed 4 bases from V and 5 bases from J, with 11 bases in between.

By sample fraction, this clonotype is medium-sized (0.01 to 0.1%). V is TRBV7-8 and J is TRBJ2-1, with 11 bases identical to TRBD2. Germline V gene data show CDR1 as SGHVS and CDR2 as FQNEAQ. With 5 bases clipped from V and 4 bases from J, the junction kept 7 bases outside the gene matches. The CDR3 sequence is 16 residues long. The CDR3 nucleotides are TGTGCCAGCAGCCCGAGACTAGCGGGGCCTTACAATGAGCAGTTCTTC. Translation: CASSPRLAGPYNEQFF.

Points on this clonotype: A read error may explain this, as a much larger clone is one base away. V gene TRBV7-8 combines with J gene TRBJ2-7, with D possibly matching TRBD1 (5 bases). The CDR3 totals 14 residues. Germline CDR1 is SGHVS and CDR2 is FQNEAQ. V shed 5 bases and J shed 8 bases, with 19 bases lying between them. The CDR3 DNA is TGTGCCAGCAGCCCCTCGACAGTAGAGTACAAGCAGTACTTC. This sequence encodes CASSPSTVEYKQYF.

By frequency in the sample, this clonotype is medium-sized. The V and J genes are TRBV29-1 and TRBJ2-1, with unresolved D. V shed 4 bases and J shed 4 bases, with 14 bases lying between them. CDR3 size: 14 residues. In germline, CDR1 is SQVTM, CDR2 ANQGSEA. CDR3 sequence (DNA): TGCAGCGTTGTATCACACAGACCATACAATGAGCAGTTCTTC. The encoded protein is CSVVSHRPYNEQFF.

This clonotype came up many times. The CDR3 reads CAWGQGALLYGYTF. The CDR3 region has the DNA TGTGCCTGGGGACAGGGGGCTCTGCTCTATGGCTACACCTTC. V usage is TRBV30 and J usage is TRBJ1-2, with TRBD1 matching 11 bases. The CDR3 is 14 amino acids. Trimming took 5 bases from V and 4 from J; bases not matched to a gene: 6. CDR1 is GTSNPN, CDR2 SVGIG, per germline (reference sequence). The variable domain in full, completed from reference TRBV30 and TRBJ1-2, reads SQTIHQWPATLVQPVGSPLSLECTVEGTSNPNLYWYRQAAGRGLQLLFYSVGIGQISSEVPQNLSASRPQDRQFILSSKKLLLSDSGFYLCAWGQGALLYGYTFGSGTRLTVV.

This chain uses TRBV7-9 with TRBJ2-7; 8 nucleotides align to TRBD2. The germline gives CDR1 SEHNR, CDR2 FQNEAQ (reference sequence). The CDR3 runs 15 residues. Trimming cost V 3 bases and J 5 bases; bases outside gene matches: 9. CDR3 in amino acids: CASSFLKLAGDEQYF. The CDR3 DNA reads TGTGCCAGCAGCTTCTTGAAGCTAGCGGGTGACGAGCAGTACTTC.

In this sample, this clonotype turned up many times. The chain combines TRBV7-2 with TRBJ2-2, with no clear D. V gave up 8 bases and J gave up 7 bases, with 17 bases separating them. The CDR3 has 14 residues. From germline, CDR1 is SGHTA and CDR2 FQGNSA. The CDR3 sequence: CASSGRLEVGELFF. The CDR3 coding sequence is TGTGCCAGCTCCGGCAGGCTCGAAGTCGGGGAGCTGTTTTTT.

This clonotype came up many times. Here the CDR3 reads CASSRQGAGETQYF. CDR3 DNA sequence: TGTGCCAGCAGCAGACAGGGGGCCGGGGAGACCCAGTACTTC. The chain employs TRBV7-2 and TRBJ2-5; TRBD1 aligns across 10 bases. Germline values: CDR1 SGHTA, CDR2 FQGNSA. V gave up 5 bases and J gave up 5 bases; unmatched junction bases: 5. The CDR3 is 14 amino acids.

Notes on this clonotype: A read error is the likely source, as a far larger clone sits one nucleotide away. This likely comes from a read error, as the CDR3 has no conserved phenylalanine or tryptophan at its end. The chain recombines TRBV7-9 with TRBJ2-1; 10 positions match TRBD2. The length of the CDR3 is 18 residues. J gave up 3 bases and V 5 bases, and 13 bases lay outside the gene matches. Germline assignment: CDR1 SEHNR and CDR2 FQNEAQ (reference sequence). The DNA for the CDR3 is TGTGCCAGCAGCCTCCAGACCGTAGCGGGAGGACTCTACAATGAGCAGTTCTCC. This translates into CASSLQTVAGGLYNEQFS.

This clonotype was seen many times. The rearrangement links TRBV20-1 to TRBJ2-1; 11 bases align to TRBD2. The CDR3 runs to 15 residues. In germline, CDR1 is DFQATT, CDR2 SNEGSKA (reference sequence). After removal of 3 bases from V and 10 bases from J, the junction contained 11 bases not matched to a gene. CDR3 DNA: TGCAGTGCTAGCCCCGGGACTAGCGGCTTGAAAGAGCAGTTCTTC. As protein: CSASPGTSGLKEQFF.